This is a list of T cell receptor beta chains from one sample in a study of cytomegalovirus exposure and HLA in healthy donors. Data came from immunoSEQ multiplex PCR; TCRdb stores just in-frame clones and leaves some out. The sample includes under 200,000 clones, roughly 13% seen only once; the top ten take 7.8%. Source material: PBMCs. The receptors were sampled from a man aged 50-59 years in good health and CMV-seropositive. CDR3s include the opening cysteine and the closing phenylalanine or tryptophan. Each record gives: D gene, J gene, V gene, clone size, CDR3 DNA, CDR3 protein. A D gene is named only where the DNA matches it firmly. Rows may omit the clone size; those that give it use once, few, many or a size class.

D: TRBD1
J: TRBJ2-5
V: TRBV15
size: .
DNA: TGTGCCACCAGCAGAGACACAGGGGGTGCCCCGAAGACCCAGTACTTC
CDR3: CATSRDTGGAPKTQYF

D: .
J: TRBJ2-1
V: TRBV11-3
size: .
DNA: TGTGCCAGCAGCTTGCACAGGGAGCGTGAGCAGTTCTTC
CDR3: CASSLHREREQFF

D: TRBD2
J: TRBJ2-2
V: TRBV7-3
size: .
DNA: TGTGCCAGCAGCCCGTTTACTAGCGACGGGGAGCTGTTTTTT
CDR3: CASSPFTSDGELFF

D: .
J: TRBJ2-3
V: TRBV7-6
size: .
DNA: TGTGCCAGCAGCTTATTGCCCCCACAGGCTCAGGGAGATACGCAGTATTTT
CDR3: CASSLLPPQAQGDTQYF

D: .
J: TRBJ1-2
V: TRBV5-4
size: .
DNA: TGTGCCAGCAGCTTGGGCGGGGTAGGGGCGAGGGGCTACACCTTC
CDR3: CASSLGGVGARGYTF

D: TRBD1
J: TRBJ1-3
V: TRBV5-4
size: .
DNA: TGTGCCAGCAGCGGGACAGCTGGAAACACCATATATTTT
CDR3: CASSGTAGNTIYF

D: .
J: TRBJ1-2
V: TRBV4-2
size: .
DNA: TGTGCCAGCAGCCCCCTTTTGGAGGGCTATGGCTACACCTTC
CDR3: CASSPLLEGYGYTF

D: .
J: TRBJ1-1
V: TRBV7-8
size: .
DNA: TGTGCCAGCAGCTTAGGGACAAGGAACACTGAAGCTTTCTTT
CDR3: CASSLGTRNTEAFF

D: .
J: TRBJ1-1
V: TRBV7-9
size: .
DNA: TGTGCCAGCAGCTTTCTAGACAGGCTGGTAACTTTCTTT
CDR3: CASSFLDRLVTFF

D: .
J: TRBJ2-5
V: TRBV7-9
size: few
DNA: TGTGCCAGCAGCGCTGAGCCGGGCCGGCGGGGCGAGACCCAGTACTTC
CDR3: CASSAEPGRRGETQYF

D: .
J: TRBJ1-6
V: TRBV28
size: few
DNA: TGTGCCGGGGGCCCCCGTAATTCACCCCTCCACTTT
CDR3: CAGGPRNSPLHF

D: .
J: TRBJ2-5
V: TRBV4-1
size: .
DNA: TGCGCCAGCAGCCCCGGTTCGAGAGAGACCCAGTACTTC
CDR3: CASSPGSRETQYF

D: .
J: TRBJ1-1
V: TRBV5-1
size: few
DNA: TGCGCCAGCAGCTTGGGGCTCTCCTTTGGCACTGAAGCTTTCTTT
CDR3: CASSLGLSFGTEAFF

D: .
J: TRBJ1-1
V: TRBV6-1
size: .
DNA: TGTGCCAGCAGTGGGACATCCTGGGGGGGCATGAACACTGAAGCTTTCTTT
CDR3: CASSGTSWGGMNTEAFF

D: .
J: TRBJ2-3
V: TRBV21-1
size: .
DNA: TGTGCCAGCCCATCGGGGGGGTGGACAGATACGCAGTATTTT
CDR3: CASPSGGWTDTQYF

D: .
J: TRBJ1-6
V: TRBV5-1
size: .
DNA: TGCGCCAGCAGCTTGGAAGCCGGGGAGGACTCACCCCTCCACTTT
CDR3: CASSLEAGEDSPLHF

D: .
J: TRBJ1-4
V: TRBV5-1
size: .
DNA: TGCGCCAGCAGCTTGGAGGGCAGGCGGGGTGAAAAACTGTTTTTT
CDR3: CASSLEGRRGEKLFF